This T cell receptor beta chain is from a study of T cells in Graves' hyperthyroidism and ophthalmopathy. The investigators amplified TCR beta CDR3 regions from RNA transcripts. An initial round of RT-PCR targeting the TCR CDR3 relied on the HTBI primer set. TCRdb called the multiplex PCR reads again in MiXCR, with one record for every CDR3 protein. Counted here are roughly 720,000 distinct CDR3 sequences, approximately 15% occurring once; the ten biggest clones make up about 14%. Germline CDR1 reads LNHDA; CDR2 reads SQIVND (reference sequence). The CDR3 sequence is 14 residues long. V lost 3 bases to trimming and J lost 0 bases, with 9 bases between them.

The clonotype originates from a man aged 50 to 60 with Graves' hyperthyroidism. Source material: blood. The rearrangement joins TRBV19 to TRBJ2-7, with a tentative D call TRBD1 (5 bases). CDR3 sequence (DNA): TGTGCCAGTAGTATCCCGGACAACTCCTACGAGCAGTACTTC. Translating gives CASSIPDNSYEQYF.